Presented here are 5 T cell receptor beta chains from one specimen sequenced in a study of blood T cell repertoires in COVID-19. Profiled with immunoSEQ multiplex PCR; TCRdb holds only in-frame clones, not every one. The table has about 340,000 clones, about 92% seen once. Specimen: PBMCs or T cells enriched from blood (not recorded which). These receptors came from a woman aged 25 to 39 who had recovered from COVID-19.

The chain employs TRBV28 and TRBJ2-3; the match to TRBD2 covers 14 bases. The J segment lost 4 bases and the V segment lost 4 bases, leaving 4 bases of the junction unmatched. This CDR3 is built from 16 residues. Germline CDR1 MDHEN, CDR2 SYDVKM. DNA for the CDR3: TGTGCCAGCAGTTCGACTAGCGGGGGGGTAGCAGATACGCAGTATTTT. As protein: CASSSTSGGVADTQYF.

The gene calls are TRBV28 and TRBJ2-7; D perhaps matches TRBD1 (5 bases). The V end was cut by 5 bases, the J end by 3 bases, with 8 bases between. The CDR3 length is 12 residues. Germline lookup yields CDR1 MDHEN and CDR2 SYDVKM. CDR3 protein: CASSNRNYEQYF. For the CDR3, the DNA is TGTGCCAGCAGTAACAGGAACTACGAGCAGTACTTC.

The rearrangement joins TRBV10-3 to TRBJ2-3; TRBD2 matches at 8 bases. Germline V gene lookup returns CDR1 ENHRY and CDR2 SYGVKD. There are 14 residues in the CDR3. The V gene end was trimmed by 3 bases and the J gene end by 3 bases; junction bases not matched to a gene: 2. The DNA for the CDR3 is TGTGCCATCAGTGACGGGAGGGTAACAGATACGCAGTATTTT. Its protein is CAISDGRVTDTQYF.

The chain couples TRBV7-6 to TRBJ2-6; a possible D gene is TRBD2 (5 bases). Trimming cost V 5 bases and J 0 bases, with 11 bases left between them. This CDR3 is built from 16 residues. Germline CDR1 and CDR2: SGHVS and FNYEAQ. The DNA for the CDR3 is TGTGCCAGCAGCCCGGACTCCCCCTCTGGGGCCAACGTCCTGACTTTC. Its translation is CASSPDSPSGANVLTF.

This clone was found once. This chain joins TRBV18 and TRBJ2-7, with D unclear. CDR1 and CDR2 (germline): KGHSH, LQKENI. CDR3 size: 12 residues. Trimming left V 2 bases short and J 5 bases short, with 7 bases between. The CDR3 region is CASSPSVHEQYF. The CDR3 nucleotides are TGTGCCAGCTCACCAAGCGTCCACGAGCAGTACTTC.